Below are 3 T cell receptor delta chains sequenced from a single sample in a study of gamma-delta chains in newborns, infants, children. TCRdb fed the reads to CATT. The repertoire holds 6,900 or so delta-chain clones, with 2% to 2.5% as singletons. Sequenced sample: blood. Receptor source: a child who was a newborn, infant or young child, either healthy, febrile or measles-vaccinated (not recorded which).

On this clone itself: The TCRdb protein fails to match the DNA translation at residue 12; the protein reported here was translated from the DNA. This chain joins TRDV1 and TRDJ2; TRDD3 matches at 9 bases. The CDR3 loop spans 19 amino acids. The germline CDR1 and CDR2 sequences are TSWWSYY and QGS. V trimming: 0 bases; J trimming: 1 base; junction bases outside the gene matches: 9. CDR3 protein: CALGELPTGDTVLTAQLFF. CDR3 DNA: TGTGCTCTTGGGGAACTTCCTACGGGGGATACTGTTTTGACAGCACAACTCTTCTTT.

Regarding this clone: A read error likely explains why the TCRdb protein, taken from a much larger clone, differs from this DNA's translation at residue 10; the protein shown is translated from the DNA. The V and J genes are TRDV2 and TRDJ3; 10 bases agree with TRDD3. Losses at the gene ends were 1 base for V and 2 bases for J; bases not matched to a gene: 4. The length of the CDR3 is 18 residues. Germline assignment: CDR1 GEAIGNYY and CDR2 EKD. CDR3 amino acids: CACDTVGGYPWDTRQMFF. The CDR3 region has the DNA TGTGCCTGTGACACTGTTGGGGGATACCCCTGGGACACCCGACAGATGTTTTTC.

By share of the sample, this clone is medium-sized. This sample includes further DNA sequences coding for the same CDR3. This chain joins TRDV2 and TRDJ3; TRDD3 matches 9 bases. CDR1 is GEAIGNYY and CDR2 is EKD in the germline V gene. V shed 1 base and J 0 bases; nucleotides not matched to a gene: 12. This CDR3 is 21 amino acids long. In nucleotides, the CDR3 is TGTGCCTGTGACACGGTACTGGGGGACGGCCTTAGCTCCTGGGACACCCGACAGATGTTTTTC. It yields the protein CACDTVLGDGLSSWDTRQMFF.